These 19 T cell receptor beta chains were all obtained from the same sample, sequenced in a study of control samples from healthy donors and cancer patients. Profiling relied on immunoSEQ multiplex PCR, and the TCRdb table lists in-frame clones only, not all of them. This sample has roughly 130,000 clones; approximately 90% occur once, and the top ten carry roughly 3.1%. The sample was blood. These receptors came from a man aged 45 to 65 in good health.

The chain has TRBV10-2 and TRBJ2-1; the D gene is possibly TRBD1 (5 bases). CDR3 length equals 15 residues. CDR1 is WSHSY and CDR2 is SAAADI in the germline V gene. Trimming shortened V by 0 bases and J by 1 base, and 7 bases separated the two germline ends. CDR3 loop: CASSESGASYNEQFF. CDR3 DNA sequence: TGCGCCAGCAGTGAGTCTGGGGCGTCCTACAATGAGCAGTTCTTC.

This sequence joins TRBV3-1 (or the pseudogene TRBV3-2) and TRBJ1-1; 7 positions agree with TRBD1. Germline lookup yields CDR1 LGHDT and CDR2 YNNKEL (reference sequence). The length of the CDR3 is 16 residues. Trimming at V came to 1 base and at J to 11 bases, leaving 16 bases not matched to a gene. CDR3 residues: CASSQADRIQHMGAFF. In DNA, the CDR3 is TGTGCCAGCAGCCAAGCGGACAGGATCCAACACATGGGGGCTTTCTTT.

This chain links TRBV6-5 with TRBJ2-3, with D unresolved. Germline values: CDR1 MNHEY, CDR2 SVGAGI. The CDR3 covers 11 residues. V was cut by 5 bases and J by 5 bases, with 5 bases left in between. The CDR3 region is CASSHRDTQYF. The DNA for the CDR3 is TGTGCCAGCAGTCATAGAGATACGCAGTATTTT.

The chain is built from TRBV3-1 (or the pseudogene TRBV3-2) and TRBJ1-2; D uncertain. The CDR3 loop spans 11 amino acids. The ends were cut back, 4 bases at V and 3 bases at J, with 3 bases in the middle. Germline assignment: CDR1 LGHDT and CDR2 YNNKEL (reference sequence). CDR3 nucleotides: TGTGCCAGCAGCCGAGACTATGGCTACACCTTC. Its protein is CASSRDYGYTF.

J is TRBJ2-2 and V is TRBV9, with TRBD1 matching 12 bases. Losses at the gene ends were 5 bases for V and 4 bases for J; bases not matched to a gene: 12. The CDR3 has 18 residues. Germline V CDR1 and CDR2: SGDLS, YYNGEE. CDR3 sequence: CASSIGTGGGLSTGELFF. The CDR3 DNA follows: TGTGCCAGCAGTATAGGGACAGGGGGCGGATTGAGCACCGGGGAGCTGTTTTTT.

This clone turned up a few times. This chain joins TRBV19 and TRBJ2-6; tentatively, D is TRBD1 or TRBD2 (6 bases each). Germline V gives CDR1 LNHDA, CDR2 SQIVND (reference sequence). Trimming pared 5 bases from V and 5 bases from J, leaving 16 bases between. There are 16 residues in the CDR3. CDR3 region: CASSAALGGWANVLTF. The CDR3 DNA is TGTGCCAGTAGTGCCGCTTTGGGGGGCTGGGCCAACGTCCTGACTTTC. Together with reference TRBV19 and TRBJ2-6, the CDR3 gives the full variable domain: DGGITQSPKYLFRKEGQNVTLSCEQNLNHDAMYWYRQDPGQGLRLIYYSQIVNDFQKGDIAEGYSVSREKKESFPLTVTSAQKNPTAFYLCASSAALGGWANVLTFGAGSRLTVL.

This CDR3 reads CASSLPSGVETQYF. The CDR3 DNA sequence: TGCGCCAGCAGCTTACCTAGCGGGGTGGAGACCCAGTACTTC. This chain joins TRBV5-1 and TRBJ2-5; TRBD2 matches 9 bases. This CDR3 region has 14 residues. CDR1 and CDR2 from the germline V gene are SGHRS and YFSETQ. V dropped 2 bases and J dropped 5; count of bases not matched to a gene: 4.

The chain is built from TRBV29-1 and TRBJ2-3; no clear D. V lost 3 bases to trimming and J lost 0 bases, with 13 bases between them. Germline V gives CDR1 SQVTM, CDR2 ANQGSEA. This CDR3 is 15 amino acids long. CDR3 nucleotides: TGCAGCGTTGATGGTGACCTCCGTAGCACAGATACGCAGTATTTT. Its translation is CSVDGDLRSTDTQYF.

This rearrangement joins TRBV5-6 to TRBJ1-2; 10 bases agree with TRBD1. J gave up 4 bases and V 2 bases, and 11 bases lay outside the gene matches. Germline V gene lookup returns CDR1 SGHDT and CDR2 YYEEEE. The CDR3 totals 17 residues. CDR3 bases: TGTGCCAGCAGCTTACGGGACAGGGGTGTCGGTATCTATGGCTACACCTTC. Its translation is CASSLRDRGVGIYGYTF.

V gene TRBV12-2 combines with J gene TRBJ1-4; the tabulated D call, TRBD1, remains unverified against the DNA. TRBV12-2 is a pseudogene locus. CDR3 length: 14 amino acids. The CDR3 here is CASRSRQGNEKLFF. The CDR3 bases are TGTGCAAGTCGCTCTAGGCAGGGGAATGAAAAACTGTTTTTT.

This clone was seen ten or more times. The genes are TRBV14 and TRBJ2-7; TRBD1 is a possible D gene (6 bases). This CDR3 spans 14 amino acids. Germline V lookup: CDR1 SGHDN, CDR2 FVKESK. Trimming left V 1 base short and J 4 bases short, with 11 bases between. CDR3: CASSQGRGFYEQYF. The CDR3 nucleotides read TGTGCCAGCAGCCAAGGCAGGGGTTTTTACGAGCAGTACTTC.

This rearrangement joins TRBV18 to TRBJ2-2; D remains ambiguous. This CDR3 spans 14 amino acids. Trimming removed 2 bases from V and 9 bases from J, with 13 bases in between. Germline CDR1 KGHSH, CDR2 LQKENI. The CDR3 reads CASSPEGASRELFF. The CDR3 DNA follows: TGTGCCAGCTCACCAGAAGGTGCCAGTCGGGAGCTGTTTTTT.

The chain joins TRBV6-5 to TRBJ1-6; a weak D match, TRBD1 (5 bases). Between the trimmed V and J ends, which lost 5 bases and 5 bases, there was a span of 13 bases. The germline V gene has CDR1 MNHEY and CDR2 SVGAGI. CDR3 length equals 15 residues. CDR3 coding DNA: TGTGCCAGCAGTCGTGCAGGGCGCCATAATTCACCCCTCCACTTT. It codes for CASSRAGRHNSPLHF.

This chain connects TRBV23-1 to TRBJ1-2; 9 positions agree with TRBD1. TRBV23-1 is recorded as an ORF, its role being uncertain. J lost 0 bases, V lost 4 bases, and 12 bases had no gene match. The CDR3 has 18 amino acids. CDR3 protein: CASSPLARTGESNYGYTF. Written as DNA, the CDR3 is TGCGCCAGCAGTCCTCTAGCCAGGACAGGGGAATCTAACTATGGCTACACCTTC.

V usage is TRBV27 and J usage is TRBJ2-2; D is perhaps TRBD1 (5 bases). V dropped 6 bases and J dropped 7 bases, with 9 bases sitting between them. The germline V gene encodes CDR1 MNHEY and CDR2 SMNVEV (reference sequence). The CDR3 is 12 amino acids. In DNA form, the CDR3 reads TGTGCCAGCAGCCAGGGTGTCGGGGAGCTGTTTTTT. Its translation is CASSQGVGELFF.

CDR3 in amino acids: CASRTRGENYGYTF. The DNA of the CDR3 is TGTGCCAGCAGGACGCGGGGGGAAAACTATGGCTACACCTTC. This chain joins TRBV28 and TRBJ1-2, with D perhaps TRBD1 (5 bases). Germline loops: CDR1 MDHEN, CDR2 SYDVKM. Trimming cost V 6 bases and J 2 bases, with 13 bases left between them. The CDR3 consists of 14 residues.

V and J are TRBV6-5 and TRBJ2-7; weak D call: TRBD1 (6 bases). The CDR3 length is 15 residues. V was shortened by 2 bases and J by 6 bases, with 17 bases between the two germline ends. The germline gives CDR1 MNHEY, CDR2 SVGAGI. The CDR3 loop reads CASSYGPGGASEQYF. The CDR3 bases are TGTGCCAGCAGTTACGGGCCTGGGGGCGCATCCGAGCAGTACTTC.

J is TRBJ2-1 and V is TRBV28; TRBD2 agrees at 8 bases. V shed 2 bases, J shed 2 bases, and the junction held 5 bases outside the gene matches. The germline gives CDR1 MDHEN, CDR2 SYDVKM. The CDR3 has 16 amino acids. The CDR3 DNA follows: TGTGCCAGCAGTTTAAGCGGGGGTCAACCCTACAATGAGCAGTTCTTC. It encodes CASSLSGGQPYNEQFF.

This clone was seen more than once but under ten times. The chain carries TRBV29-1 and TRBJ1-1; D remains unclear. The ends were cut back, 3 bases at V and 12 bases at J, with 17 bases in the middle. Germline loops: CDR1 SQVTM, CDR2 ANQGSEA. This CDR3 is built from 12 residues. The CDR3 nucleotides are TGCAGCGTTGATTTGGGTTCGGCTACTACTTTCTTT. This gives the protein CSVDLGSATTFF.